Only a few counts were recorded for the clone carrying this TCR beta chain. Its antigen is undetermined. Indicated time point: pre-sensitization, week 0. The treatment denotes: therapeutic diphenylcyclopropenone sensitization with weekly scalp DPC. TCRdb re-analysed the RACE reads in MiXCR, keeping a single row per CDR3 protein. The table records fewer than 300,000 distinct CDR3 sequences, roughly 7.4% of them present only once. This record comes from a study of human T cells and chemical hapten exposure. Across the study: Sensitizing treatment utilized 2% DPC over a 2 cm by 2 cm portion of upper inner arm skin. Patients' scalps got diphenylcyclopropenone weekly throughout the roughly 23-week study. Mostly female, the patients presented with alopecia areata, totalis or universalis. Study-level results: TCRs at a frequency above 1 in 1000 stayed unchanged with DPC sensitization.

V was cut by 5 bases and J by 2 bases, with 12 bases left in between. This CDR3 contains 14 residues. The receptor was derived from a man aged 18 to 29 with alopecia areata. Some clones in this sample may be carry-over from other donors' samples. V is TRBV12-3 or TRBV12-4 and J is TRBJ1-2; D is ambiguous. The sequenced sample was whole blood, obtained in connection with sensitization to the hapten diphenylcyclopropenone (DPC). The CDR3 reads CASSPSTPNYGYTF. The CDR3 nucleotides read TGTGCCAGCAGTCCCAGTACCCCCAACTATGGCTACACCTTC.